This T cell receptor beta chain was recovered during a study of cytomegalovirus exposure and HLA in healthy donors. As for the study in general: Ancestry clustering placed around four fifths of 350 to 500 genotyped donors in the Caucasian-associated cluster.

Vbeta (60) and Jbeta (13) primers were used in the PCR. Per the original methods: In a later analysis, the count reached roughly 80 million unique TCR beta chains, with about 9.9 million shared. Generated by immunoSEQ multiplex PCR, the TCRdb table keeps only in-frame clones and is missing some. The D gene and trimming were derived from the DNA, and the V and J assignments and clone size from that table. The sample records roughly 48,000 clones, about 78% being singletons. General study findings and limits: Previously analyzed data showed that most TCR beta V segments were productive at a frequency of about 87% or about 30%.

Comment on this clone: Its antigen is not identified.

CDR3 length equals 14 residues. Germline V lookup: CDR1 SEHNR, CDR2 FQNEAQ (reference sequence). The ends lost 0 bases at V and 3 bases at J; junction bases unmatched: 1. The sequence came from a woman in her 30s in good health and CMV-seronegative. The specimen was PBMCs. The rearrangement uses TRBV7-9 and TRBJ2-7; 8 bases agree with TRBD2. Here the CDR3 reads CASSLAGTSYEQYF. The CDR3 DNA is TGTGCCAGCAGCTTAGCAGGGACTAGCTACGAGCAGTACTTC.